Here is one TCR beta chain with its context. No cognate antigen has been identified for it. No qualities accompany the bases; no much larger clone lies one base away. Libraries were made using 5' RACE. This sample was sequenced with an Illumina HiSeq 2500. A second PCR of about 7 to 12 cycles was run with a J-beta primer mix and a sample-barcoded 5' primer. Each TCR beta cDNA molecule received a unique molecular identifier from a template-switch 5' adaptor carrying 12 random nucleotides. Each sample yielded at least 3 million CDR3-containing paired-end reads. First-strand cDNA synthesis was performed from all RNA using the Mint cDNA synthesis kit, with priming by a TRBC-specific oligonucleotide. Following uracil-DNA glycosylase treatment, all cDNA underwent a first 18-cycle PCR with the universal primers M1SS and BC2_uni_R. The paper's processing steps were these. For normalization, 1 million high-quality reads, each with a distinct molecular identifier, were randomly selected from each sample. Instead of being binned into consensus sequences, reads with shared molecular identifiers were discarded. MiTCR, run with a Q25 quality threshold and the strictest error-elimination algorithm, handled CDR3 identification, clonotype clustering and error correction. A nonparametric unseen species model with Euler transformation was used to estimate lower-bound total TCR beta diversity. The raw public data were reprocessed by TCRdb itself: fastp quality trimming at Q25, MiXCR clonotype calling, in-frame beta chains only. Each record represents a unique CDR3 protein, reported with the most common genes and DNA among its rows. TCRdb's processing, not the study's, gives the V and J calls here. The sample records approximately 770,000 distinct CDR3 sequences, roughly 64% of which are singletons. Jointly, the top ten make up about 20% of the sample.

Systemically healthy Caucasian individuals from Russia, approximately 39 in total and aged about 6 to 100 years, were included as donors. About 9.8 milliliters of peripheral blood were drawn from each donor into EDTA-treated Vacutainer tubes. Ficoll-Paque density-gradient centrifugation was used to isolate PBMCs, with at least 6 million per sample. Trizol reagent was used to extract total RNA from PBMCs, with at least 6 micrograms per sample. Naive CD45RAhigh/CD27high T cell percentages were measured by flow cytometry on a PBMC aliquot from every donor. The sample comes from a study of blood T cells in healthy people across ages (dated by TCRdb to about 2015). About the full investigation: Template switching captured roughly one uniquely barcoded TCR beta cDNA molecule per two T cells in model experiments. Four age groups were formed from the donors: young (average roughly 16 years), middle-aged (just under 40), aged (62) and long-lived (around 82). The study analyzed two additional independent replicas of 1 million unique cDNA reads from the same blood draw for two donors, one aged 18 to 30 and one aged 80 or older. To avoid experimental bias, donors of different ages were randomly spread across the sequencing lanes. Age-related changes in TCR beta repertoire diversity were measured in the study by deep sequencing normalized with unique cDNA molecular identifiers. What the authors observed across the whole study: Donor CMV infection status was unknown, potentially confounding age-related changes in expanded clonotypes. The percentage of naive T cells measured by flow cytometry correlated strongly with observed TCR beta diversity. Bulk unsorted PBMC profiling prevented conclusive comparison of naive and antigen-experienced compartments. Observed TCR beta diversity per million T cells fell roughly linearly with age, and a significant reduction was already apparent by age around 36. Estimates of total diversity based on one million sequenced T cells were regarded as lower bounds and as underestimates. Compared with the aged group, the long-lived group had more naive CD4+ T cells, fewer expanded clones and increased TCR diversity, suggesting age selection.

Via the germline V gene (reference sequence), CDR1 is MNHEY and CDR2 SMNVEV. Including cysteine and phenylalanine, the CDR3 has 16 amino acids. CDR3 DNA is the only sequence kept; it has 48 bases, read in frame from the first base. Trimmed from V: 3 bases; trimmed from J: 3 bases; junction bases lacking a gene match: 10. In this chain, TRBV27 is recombined with TRBJ2-5; 7 of the junction bases match TRBD1. The receptor was derived from a man younger than 45 in good health. The material sequenced was blood. The nucleotides read TGTGCCAGCAGTTTGGGGTACAGGGGATCAGAAGAGACCCAGTACTTC. This translates into CASSLGYRGSEETQYF.